The 32 T cell receptor beta chains reported below all come from one sample, sequenced in a study of shared clonotypes between healthy human individuals. Generated by immunoSEQ multiplex PCR, the TCRdb table keeps only in-frame clones and is missing some. The table shows fewer than 1.4 million clones, with 75% to 80% occurring only once. The sample was memory CD4+ T cells from PBMCs. Subset noted: CD45RA-negative fraction. These receptors all stem from a man between 18 and 29 years old in good health. Some clones in this sample may be carry-over from other donors' samples.

This clone turned up a few times. The rearrangement joins TRBV5-1 to TRBJ2-5; no definite D call. CDR1 is SGHRS and CDR2 is YFSETQ in the germline V gene. V lost 4 bases, J lost 5 bases, and 12 bases lay in between. The CDR3 length is 13 residues. The CDR3 region has the DNA TGCGCCAGCAGCCCGGGCCAGAGGGAGACCCAGTACTTC. It is translated as CASSPGQRETQYF. Variable domain in full (rest from reference TRBV5-1 and TRBJ2-5): KAGVTQTPRYLIKTRGQQVTLSCSPISGHRSVSWYQQTPGQGLQFLFEYFSETQRNKGNFPGRFSGRQFSNSRSEMNVSTLELGDSALYLCASSPGQRETQYFGPGTRLLVL.

J is TRBJ1-4 and V is TRBV5-8, with D possibly being TRBD1 (6 bases). The CDR3 loop spans 14 amino acids. The germline CDR1 and CDR2 sequences are SGHTS and YDEGEE. The ends were cut back, 1 base at V and 11 bases at J, with 15 bases in the middle. The CDR3 spells CASSLQPGAGKLFF. CDR3 DNA: TGTGCCAGCAGCTTGCAGCCAGGGGCGGGGAAACTGTTTTTT. Using reference TRBV5-8 and TRBJ1-4 for the parts outside the CDR3, the full variable domain is EAGVTQSPTHLIKTRGQQATLRCSPISGHTSVYWYQQALGLGLQFLLWYDEGEERNRGNFPPRFSGRQFPNYSSELNVNALELEDSALYLCASSLQPGAGKLFFGSGTQLSVL.

The chain combines TRBV7-3 with TRBJ1-2, with a possible D match to TRBD1 (5 bases). The CDR3 spans 14 residues. CDR1 is SGHTA and CDR2 is FQGTGA in the germline V gene. V lost 3 bases and J 7 bases, leaving 15 bases between the germline ends. CDR3 region: CASSLGGGDSGYTF. For the CDR3, the DNA is TGTGCCAGCAGCTTGGGTGGGGGTGATTCTGGCTACACCTTC.

The chain recombines TRBV7-9 with TRBJ2-1, with D perhaps TRBD2 (6 bases). This CDR3 spans 16 amino acids. CDR1 is SEHNR, CDR2 FQNEAQ, per germline (reference sequence). Trimming left V 5 bases short and J 3 bases short, with 17 bases between. For the CDR3, the DNA is TGTGCCAGCAGCCCCGGTAAGCGGGTTCACTACAATGAGCAGTTCTTC. Its protein product is CASSPGKRVHYNEQFF. The full variable domain, completed using reference TRBV7-9 and TRBJ2-1, is DTGVSQNPRHKITKRGQNVTFRCDPISEHNRLYWYRQTLGQGPEFLTYFQNEAQLEKSRLLSDRFSAERPKGSFSTLEIQRTEQGDSAMYLCASSPGKRVHYNEQFFGPGTRLTVL.

This clone has more than one count but fewer than ten. This chain connects TRBV5-1 to TRBJ2-7; 11 bases align to TRBD1. Germline trimming cut 8 bases from V and 0 bases from J; bases unmatched to any gene: 7. Per the germline V gene, CDR1 is SGHRS and CDR2 is YFSETQ. CDR3 size: 15 residues. The CDR3 here is CASRVGTGGSYEQYF. The DNA of the CDR3 is TGCGCCAGTCGCGTCGGGACAGGGGGCTCCTACGAGCAGTACTTC.

The CDR3 DNA sequence: TGCGCCAGCAGCGAGGGACTCTTCAATGAGCAGTTCTTC. Its protein product is CASSEGLFNEQFF. V is TRBV5-1 and J is TRBJ2-1; TRBD2 might be the D (6 bases). V gave up 4 bases and J gave up 6 bases, with 11 bases separating them. Per the germline V gene, CDR1 is SGHRS and CDR2 is YFSETQ. The CDR3 sequence is 13 residues long.

The genes are TRBV2 and TRBJ2-7, with D possibly matching TRBD1 (5 bases). The germline V gene has CDR1 SNHLY and CDR2 FYNNEI. Trimming took off 6 bases at V and 5 bases at J, with 17 bases between the two ends. The CDR3 runs 14 residues. CDR3 region: CASRELGLRDEQYF. The CDR3 nucleotides read TGTGCCAGCAGGGAACTGGGGCTCCGCGACGAGCAGTACTTC. Variable domain in full (rest from reference TRBV2 and TRBJ2-7): EPEVTQTPSHQVTQMGQEVILRCVPISNHLYFYWYRQILGQKVEFLVSFYNNEISEKSEIFDDQFSVERPDGSNFTLKIRSTKLEDSAMYFCASRELGLRDEQYFGPGTRLTVT.

The rearrangement links TRBV5-1 to TRBJ2-7, with D tentatively TRBD2 (5 bases). CDR1 is SGHRS, CDR2 YFSETQ, per germline. This CDR3 is 14 amino acids long. Trimming stripped 0 bases from V and 3 bases from J, with 10 bases between. CDR3 DNA: TGCGCCAGCAGCTTGGGAGGGTTTGGCTACGAGCAGTACTTC. It is translated as CASSLGGFGYEQYF.

The gene calls are TRBV6-5 and TRBJ1-3, with 8 bases fitting TRBD1. Germline trimming cut 0 bases from V and 4 bases from J; bases unmatched to any gene: 5. CDR1 is MNHEY and CDR2 is SVGAGI in the germline V gene. The CDR3 is 16 amino acids. DNA for the CDR3: TGTGCCAGCAGTTACTCGAACAGGGGGAGAGGAAACACCATATATTTT. It encodes CASSYSNRGRGNTIYF.

The V and J genes are TRBV2 and TRBJ1-1; 7 bases line up with TRBD1. Germline trimming cut 6 bases from V and 1 base from J; bases unmatched to any gene: 8. The CDR3 runs to 15 residues. CDR1 SNHLY and CDR2 FYNNEI come from the germline V gene. The CDR3 DNA follows: TGTGCCAGCAGCCGACAGGGCGGGGGGAACACTGAAGCTTTCTTT. This codes for CASSRQGGGNTEAFF.

The CDR3 here is CASSPTGGSYGYTF. As DNA, the CDR3 is TGTGCCAGCAGCCCAACAGGGGGGTCCTATGGCTACACCTTC. V usage is TRBV14 and J usage is TRBJ1-2; TRBD1 aligns across 8 bases. With V trimmed by 4 bases and J by 4 bases, 5 bases remained unmatched. Germline CDR1 and CDR2: SGHDN and FVKESK. There are 14 residues in the CDR3.

This clone turned up a few times. This chain joins TRBV4-1 and TRBJ2-3; TRBD2 matches at 15 bases. The V gene end was trimmed by 4 bases and the J gene end by 0 bases; junction bases not matched to a gene: 2. Germline values: CDR1 MGHRA, CDR2 YSYEKL. The CDR3 runs 17 residues. The CDR3 region is CASSLGTSGRSTDTQYF. In nucleotides, the CDR3 is TGCGCCAGCAGCCTTGGGACTAGCGGGAGGAGCACAGATACGCAGTATTTT.

The chain is built from TRBV5-1 and TRBJ2-4; TRBD2 agrees at 8 bases. V gave up 2 bases and J gave up 9 bases; unmatched junction bases: 10. The V gene's germline CDR1 is SGHRS and CDR2 YFSETQ. This CDR3 has 15 amino acids. The CDR3 here is CASSFGRAGESIQYF. In DNA form, the CDR3 reads TGCGCCAGCAGCTTCGGGAGGGCCGGGGAAAGCATTCAGTACTTC.

The chain joins TRBV28 to TRBJ2-1, with 10 nucleotides matching TRBD2. Trimming at V came to 8 bases and at J to 4 bases, leaving 11 bases not matched to a gene. CDR1 MDHEN and CDR2 SYDVKM come from the germline V gene. This CDR3 spans 16 amino acids. The CDR3 DNA reads as TGTGCCAGCCCTTCTAGCGGGAGTTCGGGGTACAATGAGCAGTTCTTC. Translating it yields CASPSSGSSGYNEQFF.

The chain carries TRBV30 and TRBJ2-5; 8 nucleotides line up with TRBD2. This CDR3 contains 15 residues. CDR1 is GTSNPN and CDR2 is SVGIG in the germline V gene (reference sequence). Trimming removed 1 base from V and 4 bases from J; junction bases left unmatched: 8. CDR3 DNA sequence: TGTGCCTGGAGTGCCGGGGTTAGCGGGGTAGAGACCCAGTACTTC. Its protein is CAWSAGVSGVETQYF.

This chain links TRBV6-1 with TRBJ1-5; unclear D gene. The CDR3 runs 14 residues. V was clipped by 1 base and J by 5 bases, with 9 bases between them. Germline V lookup: CDR1 MNHNS, CDR2 SASEGT. This CDR3 reads CASSEVSFDQPQHF. The CDR3 DNA is TGTGCCAGCAGTGAAGTGAGTTTTGATCAGCCCCAGCATTTT.

The chain recombines TRBV5-8 with TRBJ1-5, with 8 nucleotides matching TRBD1. The ends lost 0 bases at V and 6 bases at J; junction bases unmatched: 5. Germline lookup yields CDR1 SGHTS and CDR2 YDEGEE. The CDR3 covers 15 residues. The CDR3 is CASSLGQGFGQPQHF. The CDR3 DNA reads TGTGCCAGCAGCTTGGGACAGGGGTTTGGTCAGCCCCAGCATTTT. Full variable domain (missing parts from reference TRBV5-8 and TRBJ1-5): EAGVTQSPTHLIKTRGQQATLRCSPISGHTSVYWYQQALGLGLQFLLWYDEGEERNRGNFPPRFSGRQFPNYSSELNVNALELEDSALYLCASSLGQGFGQPQHFGDGTRLSIL.

This clone came up a few times. The chain is built from TRBV18 and TRBJ1-4; 7 bases match TRBD1. Germline CDR1 is KGHSH and CDR2 is LQKENI. The CDR3 covers 13 residues. The ends lost 8 bases at V and 6 bases at J; junction bases unmatched: 6. The CDR3 reads CASQTGLDEKLFF. In nucleotides, the CDR3 is TGTGCCAGCCAGACAGGGTTGGATGAAAAACTGTTTTTT. The full variable domain, rest sourced from reference TRBV18 and TRBJ1-4, is NAGVMQNPRHLVRRRGQEARLRCSPMKGHSHVYWYRQLPEEGLKFMVYLQKENIIDESGMPKERFSAEFPKEGPSILRIQQVVRGDSAAYFCASQTGLDEKLFFGSGTQLSVL.

V usage is TRBV18 and J usage is TRBJ2-5; possibly TRBD1 for D (6 bases). V was trimmed by 3 bases and J by 5 bases, leaving 10 bases between them. The CDR3 length is 13 residues. Germline V gene sequence: CDR1 KGHSH, CDR2 LQKENI. The CDR3 region has the DNA TGTGCCAGCTCACCTACAGGGCACGAGACCCAGTACTTC. Protein: CASSPTGHETQYF.

The chain has TRBV2 and TRBJ2-3; TRBD2 is a possible D gene (6 bases). Germline values: CDR1 SNHLY, CDR2 FYNNEI. This CDR3 is 15 amino acids long. Trimming shortened V by 8 bases and J by 4 bases, and 19 bases separated the two germline ends. This CDR3 is CASQQTRMGPDTQYF. As DNA, the CDR3 is TGTGCCAGCCAGCAGACTAGGATGGGGCCAGATACGCAGTATTTT.

The rearrangement links TRBV7-3 to TRBJ2-3; D not resolved. The CDR3 is 14 amino acids. Germline CDR1 is SGHTA and CDR2 is FQGTGA. V was cut by 2 bases and J by 2 bases, with 8 bases left in between. Here the CDR3 DNA reads TGTGCCAGCAGCTTAGCCCGCCCCACAGATACGCAGTATTTT. Its protein product is CASSLARPTDTQYF.

The V and J genes are TRBV6-1 and TRBJ1-4, with D uncertain. The germline V gene encodes CDR1 MNHNS and CDR2 SASEGT. The V and J ends lost 7 bases and 0 bases respectively, with 9 bases between them. The CDR3 spans 14 residues. This CDR3 is CASNPAATNEKLFF. Written as DNA, the CDR3 is TGTGCCAGCAACCCAGCTGCAACTAATGAAAAACTGTTTTTT.

On this clone itself: Just one base apart from a much larger clone, this may be a read error. The chain couples TRBV4-1 to TRBJ2-3, with 14 positions matching TRBD2. The V segment lost 4 bases and the J segment 7 bases; nucleotides outside the gene matches: 1. Looked up from germline, CDR1 is MGHRA and CDR2 is YSYEKL. The CDR3 contains 14 residues. CDR3 sequence: CASSRTSGRNTQYF. DNA for the CDR3: TGCGCCAGCAGCCGGACTAGCGGGAGGAATACGCAGTATTTT.

The genes are TRBV7-8 and TRBJ2-7; D not certain. V was cut by 1 base and J by 0 bases, with 7 bases left in between. Germline-derived CDR1 and CDR2 are SGHVS and FQNEAQ. The CDR3 sequence is 14 residues long. In DNA, the CDR3 is TGTGCCAGCAGCTTAGGGACGGCCTCCTACGAGCAGTACTTC. This codes for CASSLGTASYEQYF.

The chain uses TRBV7-2 and TRBJ2-2, with 9 nucleotides matching TRBD2. CDR1 and CDR2 (germline): SGHTA, FQGNSA. With V trimmed by 3 bases and J by 6 bases, 8 bases remained unmatched. The CDR3 spans 16 residues. The CDR3 coding sequence is TGTGCCAGCAGCTTCAGCGGGAGGAGTTCTCCCGGGGAGCTGTTTTTT. Protein sequence: CASSFSGRSSPGELFF. The full variable domain, its missing parts supplied by reference TRBV7-2 and TRBJ2-2, is GAGVSQSPSNKVTEKGKDVELRCDPISGHTALYWYRQSLGQGLEFLIYFQGNSAPDKSGLPSDRFSAERTGGSVSTLTIQRTQQEDSAVYLCASSFSGRSSPGELFFGEGSRLTVL.

Remarks on this clone: Just one base apart from a much larger clone, this may be a read error. This is likely a read error, given that the CDR3 carries no conserved phenylalanine or tryptophan at its end. The J gene is TRBJ1-1, the V gene TRBV7-2; 7 nucleotides match TRBD1. The CDR3 runs 16 residues. V gave up 1 base and J gave up 0 bases; unmatched junction bases: 5. The V gene's germline CDR1 is SGHTA and CDR2 FQGNSA. The CDR3: CASSLGGTVMNTEAFL. The CDR3 DNA reads TGTGCCAGCAGCTTAGGCGGGACAGTCATGAACACTGAAGCTTTCCTT.

This chain uses TRBV5-6 with TRBJ2-7, with 8 bases identical to TRBD2. Germline V lookup: CDR1 SGHDT, CDR2 YYEEEE. The CDR3 has 14 amino acids. The J segment lost 3 bases and the V segment lost 1 base, leaving 3 bases of the junction unmatched. The CDR3 region is CASSLPAGGYEQYF. CDR3 coding DNA: TGTGCCAGCAGCTTGCCGGCGGGAGGCTACGAGCAGTACTTC.

DNA for the CDR3: TGTGCCACCAGCAGAGATGCGGGGCGCTTAAACATTCAGTACTTC. Its protein product is CATSRDAGRLNIQYF. V is TRBV15 and J is TRBJ2-4, with D tentatively TRBD2 (6 bases). V was cut by 0 bases and J by 6 bases, with 12 bases left in between. CDR1 and CDR2 from the germline V gene are LNHNV and YYDKDF (reference sequence). This CDR3 is built from 15 residues.

Worth noting for this clone: It may be a read error: a sequence one base away is much more abundant. The chain employs TRBV25-1 and TRBJ1-3; D remains unclear. The CDR3 spans 14 residues. Germline CDR1 and CDR2: MGHDK and SYGVNS. Trimming removed 4 bases at V and 2 bases at J, with 9 bases between. The CDR3 DNA follows: TGTGCCAGCAGTGTAGGCGGGGCTGGAAACACCATATATTTT. Translating it yields CASSVGGAGNTIYF.

The chain links TRBV2 to TRBJ2-1, with D perhaps matching TRBD2 (7 bases). CDR3 length equals 14 residues. In germline, CDR1 is SNHLY, CDR2 FYNNEI. V was trimmed by 10 bases and J by 4 bases, leaving 17 bases between them. The CDR3 region is CATDEQGGYNEQFF. For the CDR3, the DNA is TGTGCCACCGACGAACAGGGAGGGTACAATGAGCAGTTCTTC.

The chain links TRBV25-1 to TRBJ2-7; tentatively, D is TRBD1 or TRBD2 (5 bases each). The CDR3 sequence is 16 residues long. The germline V gene encodes CDR1 MGHDK and CDR2 SYGVNS. The V and J ends lost 6 bases and 2 bases respectively, with 20 bases between them. The CDR3 protein is CASRGSWGTSPYEQYF. The DNA of the CDR3 is TGTGCCAGCAGGGGGTCTTGGGGGACCTCCCCCTACGAGCAGTACTTC.

This clone was detected once. The gene calls are TRBV2 and TRBJ1-5; D remains ambiguous. Germline-derived CDR1 and CDR2 are SNHLY and FYNNEI. This CDR3 has 12 residues. Trimming took 2 bases from V and 6 from J, leaving 5 bases between them. CDR3 sequence reads: CASSERVQPQHF. The CDR3 DNA sequence: TGTGCCAGCAGTGAAAGGGTTCAGCCCCAGCATTTT.